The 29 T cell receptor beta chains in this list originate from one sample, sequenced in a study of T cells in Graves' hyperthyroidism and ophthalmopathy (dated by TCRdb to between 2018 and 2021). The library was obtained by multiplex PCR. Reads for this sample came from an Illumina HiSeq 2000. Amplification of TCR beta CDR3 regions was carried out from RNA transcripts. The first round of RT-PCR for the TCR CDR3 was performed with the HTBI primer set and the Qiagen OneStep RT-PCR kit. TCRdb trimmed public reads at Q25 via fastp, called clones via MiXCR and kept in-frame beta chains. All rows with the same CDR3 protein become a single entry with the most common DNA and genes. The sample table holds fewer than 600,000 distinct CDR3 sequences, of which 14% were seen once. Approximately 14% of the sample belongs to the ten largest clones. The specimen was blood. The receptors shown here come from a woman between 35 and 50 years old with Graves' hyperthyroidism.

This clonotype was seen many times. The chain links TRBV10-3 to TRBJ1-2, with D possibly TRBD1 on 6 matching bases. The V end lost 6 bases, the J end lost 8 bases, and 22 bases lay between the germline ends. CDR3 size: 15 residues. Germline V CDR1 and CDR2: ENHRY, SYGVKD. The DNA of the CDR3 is TGTGCCATCAGCGGAGGGGGTGGCGGTTCCGTCGGCTACACCTTC. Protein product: CAISGGGGGSVGYTF.

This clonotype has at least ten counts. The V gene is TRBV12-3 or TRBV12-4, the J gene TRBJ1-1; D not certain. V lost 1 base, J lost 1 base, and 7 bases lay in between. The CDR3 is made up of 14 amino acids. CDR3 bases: TGTGCCAGCAGTTTAGAGGGTTCGAACACTGAAGCTTTCTTT. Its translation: CASSLEGSNTEAFF.

CDR3 sequence: CASSSRRDNQPQHF. Written as DNA, the CDR3 is TGTGCCAGTAGTTCGAGGAGGGATAATCAGCCCCAGCATTTT. The chain combines TRBV19 with TRBJ1-5; D is unresolved. The CDR3 is 14 residues long. V gave up 5 bases and J gave up 4 bases, with 12 bases separating them. CDR1 is LNHDA, CDR2 SQIVND, per germline (reference sequence).

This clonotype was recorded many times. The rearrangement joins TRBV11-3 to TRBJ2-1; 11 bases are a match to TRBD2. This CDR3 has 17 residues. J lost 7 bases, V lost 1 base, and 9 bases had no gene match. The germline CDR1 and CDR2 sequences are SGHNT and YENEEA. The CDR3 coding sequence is TGTGCCAGCAGCTTAGGTGCCCTAGCGGGAGGTCAGAATGAGCAGTTCTTC. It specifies CASSLGALAGGQNEQFF.

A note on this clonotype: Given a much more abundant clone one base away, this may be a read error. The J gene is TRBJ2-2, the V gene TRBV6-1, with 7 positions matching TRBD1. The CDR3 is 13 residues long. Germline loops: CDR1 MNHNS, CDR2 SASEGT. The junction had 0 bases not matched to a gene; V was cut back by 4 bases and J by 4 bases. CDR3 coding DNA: TGTGCCAGCAGTGCAGGGGGCACCGGGGAGCTGTTTTTT. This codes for CASSAGGTGELFF.

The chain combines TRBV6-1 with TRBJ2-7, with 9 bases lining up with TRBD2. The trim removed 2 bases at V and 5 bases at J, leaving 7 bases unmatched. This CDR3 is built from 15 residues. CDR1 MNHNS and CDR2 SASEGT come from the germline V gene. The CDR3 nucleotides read TGTGCCAGCAGTGAAATCCGGGCTAGCGGGAACGAGCAGTACTTC. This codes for CASSEIRASGNEQYF.

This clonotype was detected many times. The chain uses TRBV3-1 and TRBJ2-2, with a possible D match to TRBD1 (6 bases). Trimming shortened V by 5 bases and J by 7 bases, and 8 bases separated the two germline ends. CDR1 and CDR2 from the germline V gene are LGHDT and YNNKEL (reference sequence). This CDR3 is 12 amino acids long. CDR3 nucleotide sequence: TGTGCCAGCAGCGGGGGCGGCGGGGAGCTGTTTTTT. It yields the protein CASSGGGGELFF.

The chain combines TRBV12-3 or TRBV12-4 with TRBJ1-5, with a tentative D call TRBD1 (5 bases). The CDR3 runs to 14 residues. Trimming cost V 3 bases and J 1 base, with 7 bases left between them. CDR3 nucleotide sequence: TGTGCCAGCAGTTTCGAGGGGAGCAATCAGCCCCAGCATTTT. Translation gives CASSFEGSNQPQHF.

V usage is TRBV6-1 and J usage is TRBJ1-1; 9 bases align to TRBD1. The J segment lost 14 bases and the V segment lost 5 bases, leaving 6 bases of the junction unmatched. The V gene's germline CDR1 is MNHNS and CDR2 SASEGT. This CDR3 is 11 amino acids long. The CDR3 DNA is TGTGCCAGCAGTTCCGGGACAGGGAAATTCTTT. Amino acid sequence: CASSSGTGKFF.

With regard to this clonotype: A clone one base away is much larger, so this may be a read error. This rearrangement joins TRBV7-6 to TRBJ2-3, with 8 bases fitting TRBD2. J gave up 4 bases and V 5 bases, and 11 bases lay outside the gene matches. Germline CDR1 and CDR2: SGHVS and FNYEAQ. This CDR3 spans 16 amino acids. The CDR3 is CASSPLGPAGADTQYF. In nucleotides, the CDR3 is TGTGCCAGCAGCCCACTCGGACCAGCGGGAGCAGATACGCAGTATTTT.

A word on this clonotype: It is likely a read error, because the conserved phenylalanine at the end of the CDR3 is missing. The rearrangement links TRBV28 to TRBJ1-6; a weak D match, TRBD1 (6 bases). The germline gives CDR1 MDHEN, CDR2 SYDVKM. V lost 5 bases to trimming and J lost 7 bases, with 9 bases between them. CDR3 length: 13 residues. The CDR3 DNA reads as TGTGCCAGCAGTAGACAGGTCAATTCACCCCTCCACTTG. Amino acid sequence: CASSRQVNSPLHL.

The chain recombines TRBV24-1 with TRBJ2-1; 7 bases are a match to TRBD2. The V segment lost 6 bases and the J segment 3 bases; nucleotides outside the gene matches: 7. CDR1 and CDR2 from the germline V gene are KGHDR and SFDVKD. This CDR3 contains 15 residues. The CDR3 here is CATSKAGFNYNEQFF. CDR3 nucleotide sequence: TGTGCCACCAGTAAAGCGGGATTCAACTACAATGAGCAGTTCTTC.

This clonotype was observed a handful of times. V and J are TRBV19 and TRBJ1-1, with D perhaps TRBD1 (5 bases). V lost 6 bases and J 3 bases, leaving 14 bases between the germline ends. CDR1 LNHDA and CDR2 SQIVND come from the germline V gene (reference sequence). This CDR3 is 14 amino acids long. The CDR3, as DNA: TGTGCCAGTAGCCCCGGCAGGGTGCACACTGAAGCTTTCTTT. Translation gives CASSPGRVHTEAFF.

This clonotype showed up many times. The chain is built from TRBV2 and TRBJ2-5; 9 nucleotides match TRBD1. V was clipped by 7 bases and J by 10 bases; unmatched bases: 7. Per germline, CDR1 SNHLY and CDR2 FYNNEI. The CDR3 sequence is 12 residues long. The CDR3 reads CASTETGGIQYF. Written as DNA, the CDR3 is TGTGCCAGCACGGAGACAGGGGGGATCCAGTACTTC.

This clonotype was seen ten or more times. The CDR3 is CASSLGLAGDYEQYF. The CDR3 DNA is TGTGCCAGCAGTTTGGGACTAGCGGGAGATTACGAGCAGTACTTC. The chain recombines TRBV28 with TRBJ2-7, with 14 bases lining up with TRBD2. Per the germline V gene, CDR1 is MDHEN and CDR2 is SYDVKM. V lost 3 bases, J lost 4 bases, and 2 bases stayed unmatched. The CDR3 is 15 amino acids.

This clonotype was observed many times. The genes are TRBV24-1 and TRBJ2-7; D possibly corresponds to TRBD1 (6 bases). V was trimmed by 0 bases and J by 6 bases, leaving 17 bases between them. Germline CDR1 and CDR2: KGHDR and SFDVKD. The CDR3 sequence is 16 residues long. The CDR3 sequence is CATSDLLDRSRGEQYF. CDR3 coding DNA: TGTGCCACCAGTGATTTGCTCGACAGGTCCAGGGGCGAGCAGTACTTC.

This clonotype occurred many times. The CDR3 protein is CASRPGTGGFNYGYTF. The CDR3 DNA reads TGTGCCAGCAGGCCCGGGACAGGGGGATTTAACTATGGCTACACCTTC. V and J are TRBV27 and TRBJ1-2; 11 bases align to TRBD1. The CDR3 totals 16 residues. With V trimmed by 6 bases and J by 1 base, 7 bases remained unmatched. CDR1 and CDR2 (germline): MNHEY, SMNVEV (reference sequence).

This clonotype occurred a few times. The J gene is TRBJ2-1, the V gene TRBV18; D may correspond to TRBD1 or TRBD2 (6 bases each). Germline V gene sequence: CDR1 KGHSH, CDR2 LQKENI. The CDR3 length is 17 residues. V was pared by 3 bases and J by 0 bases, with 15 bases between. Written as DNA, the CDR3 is TGTGCCAGCTCACCCCCGGGGGCGAAGAGCTCCTACAATGAGCAGTTCTTC. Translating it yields CASSPPGAKSSYNEQFF.

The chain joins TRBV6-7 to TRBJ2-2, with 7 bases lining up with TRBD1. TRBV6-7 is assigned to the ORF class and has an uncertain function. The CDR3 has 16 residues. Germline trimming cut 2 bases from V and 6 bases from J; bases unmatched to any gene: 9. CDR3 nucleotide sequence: TGTGCCAGCAGTTACATTACGACAGGGAAGGCCGGGGAGCTGTTTTTT. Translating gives CASSYITTGKAGELFF.

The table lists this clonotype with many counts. The CDR3 nucleotides read TGTGCCAGCAGCTTAGGGCAGGGGGCGCAGGGAAACACCATATATTTT. Protein sequence: CASSLGQGAQGNTIYF. This chain connects TRBV7-2 to TRBJ1-3; 8 positions agree with TRBD1. V gave up 1 base and J gave up 4 bases; unmatched junction bases: 6. Germline assignment: CDR1 SGHTA and CDR2 FQGNSA. The CDR3 sequence is 16 residues long.

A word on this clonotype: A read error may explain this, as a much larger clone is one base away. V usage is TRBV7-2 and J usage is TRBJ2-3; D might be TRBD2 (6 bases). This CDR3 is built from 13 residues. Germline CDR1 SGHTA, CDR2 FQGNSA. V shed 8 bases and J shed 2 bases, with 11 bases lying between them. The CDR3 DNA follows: TGTGCCAGCGCTGGGGACTTCACAGATACGCAGTATTTT. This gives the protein CASAGDFTDTQYF.

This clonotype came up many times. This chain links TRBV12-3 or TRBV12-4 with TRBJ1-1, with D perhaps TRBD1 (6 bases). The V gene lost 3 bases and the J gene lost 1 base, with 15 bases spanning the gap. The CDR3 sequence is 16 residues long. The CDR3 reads CASSFGTSGPNTEAFF. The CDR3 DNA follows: TGTGCCAGCAGTTTTGGGACAAGTGGCCCGAACACTGAAGCTTTCTTT.

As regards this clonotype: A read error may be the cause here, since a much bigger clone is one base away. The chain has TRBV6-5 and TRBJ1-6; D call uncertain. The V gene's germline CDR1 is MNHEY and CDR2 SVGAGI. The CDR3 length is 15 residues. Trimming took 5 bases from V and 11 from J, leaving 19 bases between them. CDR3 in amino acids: CASSPQDLGNPPLHF. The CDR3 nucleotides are TGTGCCAGCAGTCCCCAAGACCTGGGAAATCCACCCCTCCACTTT.

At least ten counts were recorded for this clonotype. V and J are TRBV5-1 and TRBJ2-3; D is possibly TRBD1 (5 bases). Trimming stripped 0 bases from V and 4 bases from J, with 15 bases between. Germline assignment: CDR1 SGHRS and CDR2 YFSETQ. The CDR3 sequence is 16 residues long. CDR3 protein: CASSLELRQSADTQYF. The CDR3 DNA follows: TGCGCCAGCAGCTTGGAACTCCGACAGAGCGCAGATACGCAGTATTTT.

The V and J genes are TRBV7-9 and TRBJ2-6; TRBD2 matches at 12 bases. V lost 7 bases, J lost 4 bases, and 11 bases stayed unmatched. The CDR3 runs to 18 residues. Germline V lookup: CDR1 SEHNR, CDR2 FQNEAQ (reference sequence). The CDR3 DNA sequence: TGTGCCAGCATAACACTCGGACTAGCGGGAACCGGGGCCAACGTCCTGACTTTC. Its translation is CASITLGLAGTGANVLTF.

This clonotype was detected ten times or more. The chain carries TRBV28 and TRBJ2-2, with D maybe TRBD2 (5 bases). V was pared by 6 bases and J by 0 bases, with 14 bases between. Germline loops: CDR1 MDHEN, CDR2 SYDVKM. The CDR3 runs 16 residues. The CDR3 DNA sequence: TGTGCCAGCAGCCGGGTTGGACTCGCGAACACCGGGGAGCTGTTTTTT. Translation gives CASSRVGLANTGELFF.

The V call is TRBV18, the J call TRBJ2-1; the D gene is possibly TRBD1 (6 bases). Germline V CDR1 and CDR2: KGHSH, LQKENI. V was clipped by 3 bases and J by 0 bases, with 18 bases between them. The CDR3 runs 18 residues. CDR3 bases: TGTGCCAGCTCACCGAACAGGGTACCAAGAAGCTCCTACAATGAGCAGTTCTTC. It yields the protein CASSPNRVPRSSYNEQFF.

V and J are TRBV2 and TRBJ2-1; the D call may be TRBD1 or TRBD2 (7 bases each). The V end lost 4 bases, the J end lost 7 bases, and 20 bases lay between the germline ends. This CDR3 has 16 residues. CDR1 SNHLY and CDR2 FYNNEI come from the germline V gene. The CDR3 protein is CASSGARQGGGNEQFF. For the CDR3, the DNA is TGTGCCAGCAGTGGGGCCCGACAGGGAGGGGGGAATGAGCAGTTCTTC.

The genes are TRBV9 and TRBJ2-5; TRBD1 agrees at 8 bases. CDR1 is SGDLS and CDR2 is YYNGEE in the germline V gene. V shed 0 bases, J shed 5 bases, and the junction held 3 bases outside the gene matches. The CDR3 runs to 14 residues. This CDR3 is CASSVVSGGETQYF. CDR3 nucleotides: TGTGCCAGCAGCGTAGTGTCAGGGGGCGAGACCCAGTACTTC.